This T cell receptor (beta chain) was found in a study of CD8+CD57+ T cells in acquired aplastic anemia. Those patients picked for sequencing had displayed CD8+CD57+ cell expansion on flow cytometry. There were no patients without severe acquired aplastic anemia. For CDR3 and TCR beta VDJ profiling, genomic DNA was the template used. TCRdb reprocessed the reads via MiXCR and lists one record per CDR3 protein. This table has roughly 93,000 distinct CDR3 sequences, around 70% appearing once. CDR1 SGDLS and CDR2 YYNGEE come from the germline V gene. The CDR3 totals 15 residues. V was pared by 3 bases and J by 1 base, with 2 bases of the junction left unmatched.

V and J are TRBV9 and TRBJ2-7, with TRBD2 identical over 12 bases. Sequences were obtained from sorted CD4+, CD8+, or CD8+CD57+ T cells (not recorded which) from PBMCs. This receptor was identified in a human donor with aplastic anemia. CDR3 amino acids: CASSGGLAGSYEQYF. CDR3 sequence (DNA): TGTGCCAGCAGCGGGGGACTAGCGGGTTCCTACGAGCAGTACTTC.